Listed below are T cell receptor beta chains from one sample, sequenced in a study of cytomegalovirus exposure and HLA in healthy donors. Sequencing used immunoSEQ multiplex PCR; TCRdb keeps in-frame clones, though not all of them. The sample lists approximately 79,000 clones, under 85% occurring once. The sample consisted of PBMCs. The receptors shown here come from a woman aged 40 to 55 in good health and CMV-seropositive. The CDR3 runs from the conserved cysteine through the conserved F or W. The D gene is left open where the match is weak. The size of a clone is reported for some rows only, either as once, few or many, or as a class for expanded clones.

j_call cdr3_length clone_size v_call d_call cdr3_nt cdr3_aa
TRBJ2-1 20 - TRBV2 TRBD2 TGTGCCAGCAGGGAAGCTATAGGACTAGCGGGAGTCCCAAGCTACAATGAGCAGTTCTTC CASREAIGLAGVPSYNEQFF
TRBJ2-4 14 - TRBV6-1 - TGTGCCAGCAGTGATGGGGGCGCCAAAAACATTCAGTACTTC CASSDGGAKNIQYF
TRBJ1-5 13 few TRBV5-6 - TGTGCCAGCAGCTTGGCAGGGGTCCAGCCCCAGCATTTT CASSLAGVQPQHF
TRBJ1-2 13 - TRBV30 - TGTGCCTGGAGTGTACTCGAATCCCATGGCTACACCTTC CAWSVLESHGYTF
TRBJ2-7 14 - TRBV5-1 - TGCGCCAGCAGCTTGGGAACCCAGGGTTACGAGCAGTACTTC CASSLGTQGYEQYF
TRBJ1-5 17 - TRBV15 - TGTGCCACTAAAGGGGAGGGCAGCAGCCTGGGCAATCAGCCCCAGCATTTT CATKGEGSSLGNQPQHF
TRBJ2-5 16 - TRBV29-1 TRBD1 TGCAGCGTTGAAAAATTGGGGACAGGGGATTCAGAGACCCAGTACTTC CSVEKLGTGDSETQYF
TRBJ1-3 17 - TRBV19 - TGTGCCAGTAGCATCGCCCCCGGGACTTTCTCTGGAAACACCATATATTTT CASSIAPGTFSGNTIYF
TRBJ2-2 15 - TRBV2 - TGTGCCAGCAGTGAGACAGCTCCTAACACCGGGGAGCTGTTTTTT CASSETAPNTGELFF
TRBJ1-3 13 - TRBV6-6 - TGTGCCAGCAGGGGACAAACTGGAAACACCATATATTTT CASRGQTGNTIYF